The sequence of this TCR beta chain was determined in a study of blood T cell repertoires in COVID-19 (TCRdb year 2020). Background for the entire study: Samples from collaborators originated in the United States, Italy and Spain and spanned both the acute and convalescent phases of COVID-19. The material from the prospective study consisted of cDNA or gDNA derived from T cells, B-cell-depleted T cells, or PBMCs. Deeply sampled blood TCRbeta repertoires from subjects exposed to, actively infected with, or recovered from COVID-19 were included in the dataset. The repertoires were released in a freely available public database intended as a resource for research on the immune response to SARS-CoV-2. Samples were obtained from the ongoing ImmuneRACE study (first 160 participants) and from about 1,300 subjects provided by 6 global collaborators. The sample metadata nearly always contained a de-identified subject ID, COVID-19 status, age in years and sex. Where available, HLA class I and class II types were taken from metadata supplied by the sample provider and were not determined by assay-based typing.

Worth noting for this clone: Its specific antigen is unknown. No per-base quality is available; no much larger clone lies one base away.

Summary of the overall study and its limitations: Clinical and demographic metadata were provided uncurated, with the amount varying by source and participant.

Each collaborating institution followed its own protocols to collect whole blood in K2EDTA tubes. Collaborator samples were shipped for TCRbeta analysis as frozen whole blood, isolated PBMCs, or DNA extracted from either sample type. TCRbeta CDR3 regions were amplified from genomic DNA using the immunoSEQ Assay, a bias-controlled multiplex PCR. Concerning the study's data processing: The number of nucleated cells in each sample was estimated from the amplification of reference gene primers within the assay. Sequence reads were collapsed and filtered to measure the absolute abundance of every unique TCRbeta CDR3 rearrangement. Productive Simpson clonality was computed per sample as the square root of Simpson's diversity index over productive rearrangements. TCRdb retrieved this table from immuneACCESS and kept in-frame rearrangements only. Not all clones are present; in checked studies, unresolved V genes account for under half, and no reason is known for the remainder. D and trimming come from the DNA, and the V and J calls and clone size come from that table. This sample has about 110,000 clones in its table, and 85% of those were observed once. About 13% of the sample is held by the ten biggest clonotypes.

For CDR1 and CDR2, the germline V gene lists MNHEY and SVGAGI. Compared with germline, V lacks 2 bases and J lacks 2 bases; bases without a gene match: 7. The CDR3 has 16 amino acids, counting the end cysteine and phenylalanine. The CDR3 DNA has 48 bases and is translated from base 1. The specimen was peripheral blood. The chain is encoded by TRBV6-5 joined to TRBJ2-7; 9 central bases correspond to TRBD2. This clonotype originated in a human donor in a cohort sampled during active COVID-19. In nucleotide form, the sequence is TGTGCCAGCAGTTACACTTTAGCGGGGGCTACCTACGAGCAGTACTTC. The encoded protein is CASSYTLAGATYEQYF.